The rows below give T cell receptor beta chains drawn from one sample of a study of Ad26.COV2.S vaccination and SARS-CoV-2 variants. The assay was immunoSEQ multiplex PCR, and TCRdb's table has in-frame clones only and misses some. The sample carries hundreds of thousands of clones, 80% to 90% recorded once. The sequencing used peripheral blood, collected in a trial of Ad26.COV2.S vaccine versus placebo. The receptors shown here come from a person aged 18-60 years who received the Ad26.COV2.S COVID-19 vaccine or a placebo. Each CDR3 is given with its conserved first and last residue. D genes are given only for firm matches. Not all rows give a size; the values are once, few, many and, for expanded clones, a class.

clone size: NA; D gene: TRBD2; J gene: TRBJ2-1; V gene: TRBV11-2; CDR3 DNA: TGTGCCAGCAGCCTCGGACTAGCCGCGCAGTTCTTC; CDR3 protein: CASSLGLAAQFF
clone size: NA; D gene: NA; J gene: TRBJ1-5; V gene: TRBV2; CDR3 DNA: TGTGCCAGCTCCACAGGGAGGAATCAGCCCCAGCATTTT; CDR3 protein: CASSTGRNQPQHF
clone size: NA; D gene: NA; J gene: TRBJ2-7; V gene: TRBV23-1; CDR3 DNA: TGCGCCAGCAGTCCCACGGGCCCATACGAGCAGTACTTC; CDR3 protein: CASSPTGPYEQYF
clone size: NA; D gene: NA; J gene: TRBJ2-1; V gene: TRBV9; CDR3 DNA: TGTGCCAGCAGCGTAGGGCCCCCAGGGCCCTGGCCCTACAATGAGCAGTTCTTC; CDR3 protein: CASSVGPPGPWPYNEQFF
clone size: NA; D gene: NA; J gene: TRBJ2-2; V gene: TRBV7-9; CDR3 DNA: TGTGCCAGCAGCCCCCAGGGGGGGGGCCCCGGGGAGCTGTTTTTT; CDR3 protein: CASSPQGGGPGELFF
clone size: NA; D gene: NA; J gene: TRBJ1-1; V gene: TRBV5-1; CDR3 DNA: TGCGCCAGCAGCTTGGGGGCTGGGAACACTGAAGCTTTCTTT; CDR3 protein: CASSLGAGNTEAFF
clone size: NA; D gene: NA; J gene: TRBJ2-3; V gene: TRBV11-3; CDR3 DNA: TGTGCCAGCAGCTTACCGAGACAGAAGCAGTATTTT; CDR3 protein: CASSLPRQKQYF
clone size: few; D gene: NA; J gene: TRBJ2-1; V gene: TRBV10-3; CDR3 DNA: TGTGCCATCAGTGAGTCGGGGGACTCCATCAATGAGCAGTTCTTC; CDR3 protein: CAISESGDSINEQFF
clone size: NA; D gene: NA; J gene: TRBJ1-4; V gene: TRBV4-1; CDR3 DNA: TGCGCCAGCAGTCAATCAGGGATAGGGGAAAAACTGTTTTTT; CDR3 protein: CASSQSGIGEKLFF
clone size: NA; D gene: TRBD1; J gene: TRBJ2-5; V gene: TRBV25-1; CDR3 DNA: TGTGCCAGCAGCACCAACGGACAGGGGCTGGAGACCCAGTACTTC; CDR3 protein: CASSTNGQGLETQYF
clone size: NA; D gene: TRBD1; J gene: TRBJ2-7; V gene: TRBV5-1; CDR3 DNA: TGCGCCAGCAGCAAAGCCACCCTGGGACAGGGGAGGAACGAGCAGTACTTC; CDR3 protein: CASSKATLGQGRNEQYF
clone size: NA; D gene: TRBD1; J gene: TRBJ2-1; V gene: TRBV25-1; CDR3 DNA: TGTGCCAGCAGTGAAGCCGGGACAGGGTACCGGTTCTTC; CDR3 protein: CASSEAGTGYRFF
clone size: NA; D gene: NA; J gene: TRBJ2-7; V gene: TRBV11-2; CDR3 DNA: TGTGCCAGCAGCTTAGCGAGGGGACAAGCCAAGCAGTACTTC; CDR3 protein: CASSLARGQAKQYF
clone size: NA; D gene: NA; J gene: TRBJ1-2; V gene: TRBV29-1; CDR3 DNA: TGCAGCGTTGAAAGCCTTAACTATGGCTACACCTTC; CDR3 protein: CSVESLNYGYTF
clone size: NA; D gene: TRBD1; J gene: TRBJ1-1; V gene: TRBV7-9; CDR3 DNA: TGTGCCAGCAGCTTGTACAGGGGACACACTGAAGCTTTCTTT; CDR3 protein: CASSLYRGHTEAFF
clone size: once; D gene: NA; J gene: TRBJ1-1; V gene: TRBV5-1; CDR3 DNA: TGCGCCAGCAGCTCGGGGACCGACCAAATGAACACTGAAGCTTTCTTT; CDR3 protein: CASSSGTDQMNTEAFF
clone size: NA; D gene: NA; J gene: TRBJ1-5; V gene: TRBV10-3; CDR3 DNA: TGTGCCACGTCGAATAGCAATCAGCCCCAGCATTTT; CDR3 protein: CATSNSNQPQHF
clone size: NA; D gene: NA; J gene: TRBJ1-2; V gene: TRBV9; CDR3 DNA: TGTGCCAGCAGCTCCCGGACAGAATCTAACTATGGCTACACCTTC; CDR3 protein: CASSSRTESNYGYTF
clone size: NA; D gene: NA; J gene: TRBJ1-6; V gene: TRBV4-2; CDR3 DNA: TGTGCCAGCAGCCAACCGGGGACTGAACCACCCCTCCACTTT; CDR3 protein: CASSQPGTEPPLHF
clone size: once; D gene: NA; J gene: TRBJ1-1; V gene: TRBV5-1; CDR3 DNA: TGCGCCAGCAGCTTGGCTAACACTGAAGCTTTCTTT; CDR3 protein: CASSLANTEAFF
clone size: NA; D gene: NA; J gene: TRBJ1-6; V gene: TRBV7-9; CDR3 DNA: TGTGCCAGCAGTCCCTCACATGAGGCCCTCCACTTT; CDR3 protein: CASSPSHEALHF
clone size: NA; D gene: NA; J gene: TRBJ1-2; V gene: TRBV7-9; CDR3 DNA: TGTGCCAGCAGCTTAGCAAGGGTTTCGTGGGATGGCTACACCTTC; CDR3 protein: CASSLARVSWDGYTF
clone size: NA; D gene: NA; J gene: TRBJ2-5; V gene: TRBV12-3/TRBV12-4; CDR3 DNA: TGTGCCAGCAGTCTGACCCGGCAGACCCAGTACTTC; CDR3 protein: CASSLTRQTQYF
clone size: few; D gene: NA; J gene: TRBJ1-6; V gene: TRBV6-5; CDR3 DNA: TGTGCCAGCAGTTACTCCGACAGGTTTGGTTCACCCCTCCACTTT; CDR3 protein: CASSYSDRFGSPLHF
clone size: NA; D gene: NA; J gene: TRBJ2-3; V gene: TRBV7-2; CDR3 DNA: TGTGCCAGCAGCCCCAGTAGAGCCACAGATACGCAGTATTTT; CDR3 protein: CASSPSRATDTQYF
clone size: NA; D gene: NA; J gene: TRBJ1-1; V gene: TRBV2; CDR3 DNA: TGTGCCAGCAGTGGGACAGTGGGCACTGAAGCTTTCTTT; CDR3 protein: CASSGTVGTEAFF
clone size: NA; D gene: NA; J gene: TRBJ2-2; V gene: TRBV2; CDR3 DNA: TGTGCCAGCAGTGGACGGAGGAACACCGGGGAGCTGTTTTTT; CDR3 protein: CASSGRRNTGELFF
clone size: NA; D gene: TRBD2; J gene: TRBJ2-1; V gene: TRBV19; CDR3 DNA: TGTGCCAGTAGAACCCCGGGACTAGCGGGAGCCGCTGAGCAGTTCTTC; CDR3 protein: CASRTPGLAGAAEQFF
clone size: NA; D gene: NA; J gene: TRBJ1-2; V gene: TRBV15; CDR3 DNA: TGTGCCACCAGCGGGGCGGGGTATGGCTACACCTTC; CDR3 protein: CATSGAGYGYTF
clone size: NA; D gene: NA; J gene: TRBJ1-2; V gene: TRBV6-5; CDR3 DNA: TGTGCCAGCAGCCAATCGGGACTCTATGGTTATGGCTACACCTTC; CDR3 protein: CASSQSGLYGYGYTF
clone size: NA; D gene: TRBD1; J gene: TRBJ1-6; V gene: TRBV30; CDR3 DNA: TGTGCCTGGAGCCTGGCTGGGACAGTCAAGTCACCCCTCCACTTT; CDR3 protein: CAWSLAGTVKSPLHF
clone size: NA; D gene: TRBD2; J gene: TRBJ2-1; V gene: TRBV13; CDR3 DNA: TGTGCCAGCAGCTGGATAAGTGGGAGGGCCATGGTGGATGAGCAGTTCTTC; CDR3 protein: CASSWISGRAMVDEQFF
clone size: NA; D gene: TRBD2; J gene: TRBJ2-3; V gene: TRBV7-2; CDR3 DNA: TGTGCCAGCAGCTTAAGGGGGTGGTCGGCGGGAGGAGGGACAGATACGCAGTATTTT; CDR3 protein: CASSLRGWSAGGGTDTQYF
clone size: NA; D gene: NA; J gene: TRBJ1-5; V gene: TRBV2; CDR3 DNA: TGTGCCAGCAGTGAAGCGGTGCAGCCCCAGCATTTT; CDR3 protein: CASSEAVQPQHF
clone size: NA; D gene: NA; J gene: TRBJ1-1; V gene: TRBV27; CDR3 DNA: TGTGCCAGCGCCTTTCTGCGGAACACTGAAGCTTTCTTT; CDR3 protein: CASAFLRNTEAFF
clone size: NA; D gene: NA; J gene: TRBJ2-3; V gene: TRBV6-2/TRBV6-3; CDR3 DNA: TGTGCCAGCAGTGGGGACCGACACACAGATACGCAGTATTTT; CDR3 protein: CASSGDRHTDTQYF
clone size: NA; D gene: NA; J gene: TRBJ1-5; V gene: TRBV7-2; CDR3 DNA: TGTGCCAGCAGCTTCCAGGACAGCTATCAGCCCCAGCATTTT; CDR3 protein: CASSFQDSYQPQHF
clone size: few; D gene: NA; J gene: TRBJ1-3; V gene: TRBV7-3; CDR3 DNA: TGTGCCAGCAGCTTAACCCCAGGAAACACCATATATTTT; CDR3 protein: CASSLTPGNTIYF
clone size: few; D gene: NA; J gene: TRBJ2-2; V gene: TRBV5-1; CDR3 DNA: TGCGCCAGCAGCTTGCTTACTGGGGGGGAGCTGTTTTTT; CDR3 protein: CASSLLTGGELFF
clone size: few; D gene: NA; J gene: TRBJ1-5; V gene: TRBV5-8; CDR3 DNA: TGTGCCAGCAGCTTGGACGGGTATCAGCCCCAGCATTTT; CDR3 protein: CASSLDGYQPQHF
clone size: NA; D gene: NA; J gene: TRBJ2-1; V gene: TRBV5-1; CDR3 DNA: TGCGCCAGCAGCTGGGCTAGCGCGGGGAATGAGCAGTTCTTC; CDR3 protein: CASSWASAGNEQFF
clone size: NA; D gene: NA; J gene: TRBJ2-3; V gene: TRBV12-3/TRBV12-4; CDR3 DNA: TGTGCCAGCAGCATCGCCGGGACCCATCAGTATTTT; CDR3 protein: CASSIAGTHQYF
clone size: NA; D gene: NA; J gene: TRBJ2-3; V gene: TRBV5-6; CDR3 DNA: TGTGCCAGCAGCTTGGGGACGCTTCCAGATACGCAGTATTTT; CDR3 protein: CASSLGTLPDTQYF
clone size: NA; D gene: NA; J gene: TRBJ1-3; V gene: TRBV6-5; CDR3 DNA: TGTGCCAGCAGTACCGGGGCGGGCTCTGGAAACACCATATATTTT; CDR3 protein: CASSTGAGSGNTIYF
clone size: NA; D gene: TRBD1; J gene: TRBJ2-7; V gene: TRBV28; CDR3 DNA: TGTGCCAGCAGTTCCGGGACAGGGTCCTACGAGCAGTACTTC; CDR3 protein: CASSSGTGSYEQYF
clone size: NA; D gene: NA; J gene: TRBJ1-3; V gene: TRBV6-5; CDR3 DNA: TGTGCCACTAGCGTCCGGGACTCTGGAAACACCATATATTTT; CDR3 protein: CATSVRDSGNTIYF
clone size: NA; D gene: TRBD1; J gene: TRBJ1-6; V gene: TRBV6-5; CDR3 DNA: TGTGCCAGCAGTTACGCCCGGGACAGCAATTCACCCCTCCACTTT; CDR3 protein: CASSYARDSNSPLHF
clone size: few; D gene: NA; J gene: TRBJ1-2; V gene: TRBV2; CDR3 DNA: TGTGCCAGCCCGGGTGCGACGGGCTACACCTTC; CDR3 protein: CASPGATGYTF
clone size: once; D gene: TRBD1; J gene: TRBJ1-1; V gene: TRBV5-1; CDR3 DNA: TGCGCCAGCAGCTTTACACCGACAGGGGAGGTGATTGAAGCTTTCTTT; CDR3 protein: CASSFTPTGEVIEAFF
clone size: NA; D gene: TRBD2; J gene: TRBJ2-3; V gene: TRBV5-6; CDR3 DNA: TGTGCCAGCAGCGCGGGACTAGCGGGGACCGTAAGCACAGATACGCAGTATTTT; CDR3 protein: CASSAGLAGTVSTDTQYF
clone size: NA; D gene: NA; J gene: TRBJ1-1; V gene: TRBV29-1; CDR3 DNA: TGCAGCGTTGGGGGGGTAGTGAACACTGAAGCTTTCTTT; CDR3 protein: CSVGGVVNTEAFF
clone size: NA; D gene: TRBD1; J gene: TRBJ1-2; V gene: TRBV6-5; CDR3 DNA: TGTGCCAGCAGGCCGACAGGGGGCTGGTATGGCTACACCTTC; CDR3 protein: CASRPTGGWYGYTF
clone size: NA; D gene: NA; J gene: TRBJ2-2; V gene: TRBV19; CDR3 DNA: TGTGCCAGTAGTATAGACGGGGACGTCGGGGAGCTGTTTTTT; CDR3 protein: CASSIDGDVGELFF
clone size: NA; D gene: NA; J gene: TRBJ2-1; V gene: TRBV7-2; CDR3 DNA: TGTGCCAGCGCCCCCGGGGGCTACGGTTACAATGAGCAGTTCTTC; CDR3 protein: CASAPGGYGYNEQFF
clone size: NA; D gene: TRBD2; J gene: TRBJ2-1; V gene: TRBV7-8; CDR3 DNA: TGTGCCAGCAGCTCAACGACTAGCGGGAATGAGCAGTTCTTC; CDR3 protein: CASSSTTSGNEQFF